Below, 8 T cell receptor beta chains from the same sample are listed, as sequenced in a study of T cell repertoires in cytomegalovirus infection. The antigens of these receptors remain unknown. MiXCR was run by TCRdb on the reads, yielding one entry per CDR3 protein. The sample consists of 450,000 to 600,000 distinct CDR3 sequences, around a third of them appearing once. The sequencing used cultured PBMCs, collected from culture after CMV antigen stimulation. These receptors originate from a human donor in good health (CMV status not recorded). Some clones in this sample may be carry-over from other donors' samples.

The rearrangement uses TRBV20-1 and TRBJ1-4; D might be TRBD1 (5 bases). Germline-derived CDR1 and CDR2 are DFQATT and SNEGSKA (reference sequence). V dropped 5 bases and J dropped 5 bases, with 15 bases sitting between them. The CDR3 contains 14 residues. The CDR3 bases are TGCAGTGCTGAAGGAGACAGAACCAATGAAAAACTGTTTTTT. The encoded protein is CSAEGDRTNEKLFF.

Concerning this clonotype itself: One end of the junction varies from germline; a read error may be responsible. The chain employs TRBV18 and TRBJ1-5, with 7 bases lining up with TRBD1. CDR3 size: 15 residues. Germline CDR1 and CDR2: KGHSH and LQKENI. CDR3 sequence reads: CASSPGGSSNQPQHF. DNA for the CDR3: TGTGCCAGTTCACCAGGGGGGTCGAGCAATCAGCCCCAGCATTTT.

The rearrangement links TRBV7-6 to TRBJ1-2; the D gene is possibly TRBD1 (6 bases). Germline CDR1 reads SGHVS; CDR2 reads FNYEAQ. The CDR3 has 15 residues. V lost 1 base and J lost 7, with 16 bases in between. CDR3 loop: CASSLGRGRGAGYTF. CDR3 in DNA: TGTGCCAGCAGCTTAGGGAGGGGCAGGGGTGCTGGCTACACCTTC.

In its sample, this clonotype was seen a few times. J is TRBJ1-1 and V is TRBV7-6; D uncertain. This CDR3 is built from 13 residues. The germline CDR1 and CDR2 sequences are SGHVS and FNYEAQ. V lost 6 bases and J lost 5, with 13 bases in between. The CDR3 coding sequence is TGTGCCAGCAGTATAAACGGGGAAACTGAAGCTTTCTTT. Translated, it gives CASSINGETEAFF.

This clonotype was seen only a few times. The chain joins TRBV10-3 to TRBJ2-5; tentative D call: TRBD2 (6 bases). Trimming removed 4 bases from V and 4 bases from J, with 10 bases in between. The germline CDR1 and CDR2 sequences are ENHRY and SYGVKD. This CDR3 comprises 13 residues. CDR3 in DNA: TGTGCCATCAGTGGGACTAACGGAGAGACCCAGTACTTC. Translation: CAISGTNGETQYF.

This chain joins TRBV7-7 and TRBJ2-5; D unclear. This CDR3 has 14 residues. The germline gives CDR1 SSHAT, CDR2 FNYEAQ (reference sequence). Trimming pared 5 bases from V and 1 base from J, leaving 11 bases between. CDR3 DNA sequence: TGTGCCAGCAGCAGCCAGTTATTCCAAGAGACCCAGTACTTC. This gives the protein CASSSQLFQETQYF. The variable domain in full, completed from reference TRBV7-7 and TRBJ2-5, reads GAGVSQSPRYKVTKRGQDVTLRCDPISSHATLYWYQQALGQGPEFLTYFNYEAQPDKSGLPSDRFSAERPEGSISTLTIQRTEQRDSAMYRCASSSQLFQETQYFGPGTRLLVL.

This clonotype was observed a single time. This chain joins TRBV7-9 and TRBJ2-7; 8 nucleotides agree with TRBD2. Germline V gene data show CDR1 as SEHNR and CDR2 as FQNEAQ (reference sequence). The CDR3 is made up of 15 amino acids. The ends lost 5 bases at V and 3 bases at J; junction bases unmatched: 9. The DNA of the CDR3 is TGTGCCAGCAGCCCACAAGAGCGGGAGTACTACGAGCAGTACTTC. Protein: CASSPQEREYYEQYF. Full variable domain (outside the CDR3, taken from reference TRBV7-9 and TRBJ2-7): DTGVSQNPRHKITKRGQNVTFRCDPISEHNRLYWYRQTLGQGPEFLTYFQNEAQLEKSRLLSDRFSAERPKGSFSTLEIQRTEQGDSAMYLCASSPQEREYYEQYFGPGTRLTVT.

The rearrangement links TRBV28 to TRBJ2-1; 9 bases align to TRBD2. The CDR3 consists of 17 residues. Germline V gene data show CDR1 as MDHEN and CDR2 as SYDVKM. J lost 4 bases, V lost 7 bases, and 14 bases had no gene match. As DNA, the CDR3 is TGTGCCAGCACTCCAAGGTGGCGGGAGGGTTATTACAATGAGCAGTTCTTC. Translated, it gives CASTPRWREGYYNEQFF. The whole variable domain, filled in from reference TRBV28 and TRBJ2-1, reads DVKVTQSSRYLVKRTGEKVFLECVQDMDHENMFWYRQDPGLGLRLIYFSYDVKMKEKGDIPEGYSVSREKKERFSLILESASTNQTSMYLCASTPRWREGYYNEQFFGPGTRLTVL.